This TCR beta chain derives from a study of cytomegalovirus exposure and HLA in healthy donors. Study-wide results and limits: Later findings reportedly placed an Asian-associated ancestry cluster below the approximately 650-donor mean for N-insertions.

CDR1 is SGHNT and CDR2 is YYREEE in the germline V gene (reference sequence). The V segment lost 3 bases and the J segment 8 bases; nucleotides outside the gene matches: 7. This CDR3 has 16 amino acids. PCR amplification relied on 60 Vbeta primers (plus 13 Jbeta primers). The assay was immunoSEQ multiplex PCR, and TCRdb's table has in-frame clones only and misses some. The table has approximately 150,000 clones, around 73% seen once; the top ten hold 5% to 5.5%. This clone showed up just once. Its antigen is not known. The donors were healthy bone marrow donors. The TCR sequence derives from a woman aged 18-35 years in good health and CMV-seropositive. This chain joins TRBV5-4 and TRBJ2-1, with 14 bases that match TRBD2. The sample consisted of PBMCs. CDR3 protein: CASSSRLAGGVHEQFF. CDR3 sequence (DNA): TGTGCCAGCAGCTCACGACTAGCGGGGGGGGTCCATGAGCAGTTCTTC.